This TCR beta chain was sequenced for a study of shared clonotypes between healthy human individuals. The V gene's germline CDR1 is MNHEY and CDR2 SMNVEV (reference sequence). V shed 10 bases and J shed 8 bases, with 18 bases lying between them. The CDR3 is 13 residues long. As for this clone: Its target is not known.

Samples underwent the assay at deep level. On sorted subsets, replicate PCRs used 200 to 250 ng DNA, or tens of thousands of T cell genomes. TCRdb's copy holds only in-frame clones and misses some; the assay was immunoSEQ multiplex PCR. The profile shows under 2,000,000 clones, around 96% of them singletons. The study, taken as a whole, reports: Naive CD4 clonotype sharing across a handful of donors was 4% to 5%.

Cells designated naive CD8 were CD45RO-negative and were positively selected for CCR7, with terminally differentiated effector memory CD45RA+ cells excluded. V usage is TRBV27 and J usage is TRBJ2-1; possibly TRBD2 for D (6 bases). The sequence was collected from a young man in good health. Sequenced sample: naive CD8+ T cells sorted from blood. The CDR3 coding sequence is TGTGCCACCTCGGTAGGTTGGGGGGATGAGCAGTTCTTC. Amino acid sequence: CATSVGWGDEQFF.